This TCR beta chain was observed in a study of blood T cell repertoires in COVID-19. As for the study in general: Nucleic acid was either cDNA or gDNA, and it came from T cells, B-cell-depleted T cells, or PBMCs.

The data were produced by immunoSEQ multiplex PCR, yet TCRdb's version contains in-frame clones alone and is incomplete. Here the sample spans 270,000 or so clones, 89% being singletons. The V gene lost 2 bases and the J gene lost 1 base, with 11 bases spanning the gap. This CDR3 comprises 16 residues. CDR1 and CDR2 from the germline V gene are SGHTA and FQGTGA. The chain has TRBV7-3 and TRBJ2-2; D is ambiguous. This clonotype was sampled from a woman between 40 and 55 years old who had recovered from COVID-19. Source material: peripheral blood. CDR3 protein: CASSLAGPGNTGELFF. CDR3 in DNA: TGTGCCAGCAGCTTAGCCGGCCCAGGGAACACCGGGGAGCTGTTTTTT.